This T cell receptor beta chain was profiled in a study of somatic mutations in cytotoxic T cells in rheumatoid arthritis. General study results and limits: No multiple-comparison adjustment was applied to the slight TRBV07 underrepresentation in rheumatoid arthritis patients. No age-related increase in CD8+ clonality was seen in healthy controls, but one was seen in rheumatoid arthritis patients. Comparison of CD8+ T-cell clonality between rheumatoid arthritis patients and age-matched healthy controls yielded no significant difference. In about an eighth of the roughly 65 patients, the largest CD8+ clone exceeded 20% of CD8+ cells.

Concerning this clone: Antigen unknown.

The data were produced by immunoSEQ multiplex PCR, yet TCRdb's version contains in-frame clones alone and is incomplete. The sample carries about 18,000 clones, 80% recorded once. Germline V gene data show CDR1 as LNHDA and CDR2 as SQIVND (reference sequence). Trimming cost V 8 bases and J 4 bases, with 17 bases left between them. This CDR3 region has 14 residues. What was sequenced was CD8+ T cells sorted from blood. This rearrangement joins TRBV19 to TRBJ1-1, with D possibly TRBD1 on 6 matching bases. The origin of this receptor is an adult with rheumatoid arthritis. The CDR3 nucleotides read TGTGCCAGTCTTATGATGGGGGGGGCCACTGAAGCTTTCTTT. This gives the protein CASLMMGGATEAFF. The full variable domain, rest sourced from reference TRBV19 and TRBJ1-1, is DGGITQSPKYLFRKEGQNVTLSCEQNLNHDAMYWYRQDPGQGLRLIYYSQIVNDFQKGDIAEGYSVSREKKESFPLTVTSAQKNPTAFYLCASLMMGGATEAFFGQGTRLTVV.